These 13 T cell receptor beta chains share one sample of origin, sequenced in a study of T-cell reconstitution after alpha-beta-depleted transplantation in children. The TCRbeta library incorporated unique molecular identifiers. Each CDR3 protein is one row after TCRdb ran MiXCR on the PCR reads. The sample lists fewer than 550,000 distinct CDR3 sequences; 11% were seen once. The sample here was PBMCs, mostly from graft donor cells, taken 180 days after TCRalphabeta/CD19-depleted stem cell transplant. Receptors were obtained from a female patient aged 2 to 10 who had a stem cell transplant for aplastic anemia, so the T cells may come from the graft donor.

The rearrangement links TRBV2 to TRBJ2-2; TRBD1 aligns across 10 bases. V trimming: 6 bases; J trimming: 7 bases; junction bases outside the gene matches: 11. Germline lookup yields CDR1 SNHLY and CDR2 FYNNEI. The CDR3 covers 16 residues. The CDR3 region has the DNA TGTGCCAGCAGGGTCGCCGGGACAGGGGTTCACGGGGAGCTGTTTTTT. It encodes CASRVAGTGVHGELFF. Variable domain in full (rest from reference TRBV2 and TRBJ2-2): EPEVTQTPSHQVTQMGQEVILRCVPISNHLYFYWYRQILGQKVEFLVSFYNNEISEKSEIFDDQFSVERPDGSNFTLKIRSTKLEDSAMYFCASRVAGTGVHGELFFGEGSRLTVL.

This chain uses TRBV28 with TRBJ1-2; D uncertain. The CDR3 runs 12 residues. CDR1 MDHEN and CDR2 SYDVKM come from the germline V gene. The V end lost 5 bases, the J end lost 3 bases, and 7 bases lay between the germline ends. CDR3 loop: CASSPIYYGYTF. CDR3 nucleotide sequence: TGTGCCAGCAGTCCCATTTACTATGGCTACACCTTC.

The chain recombines TRBV6-2 or TRBV6-3 with TRBJ2-1, with a weak D call TRBD2 (6 bases). Trimming removed 6 bases at V and 5 bases at J, with 23 bases between. The CDR3 contains 17 residues. CDR1 MNHEY and CDR2 SVGEGT come from the germline V gene. Here the CDR3 reads CASSRRLGLAPHNEQFF. The CDR3 DNA follows: TGTGCCAGCAGCCGACGGCTGGGGCTAGCGCCCCACAATGAGCAGTTCTTC.

In its sample, this clonotype was seen once. V is TRBV2 and J is TRBJ1-1; 8 nucleotides line up with TRBD1. V lost 6 bases, J lost 6 bases, and 3 bases stayed unmatched. This CDR3 spans 12 amino acids. CDR1 and CDR2 from the germline V gene are SNHLY and FYNNEI. The DNA of the CDR3 is TGTGCCAGCAGCCAGGGGGCCGCTGAAGCTTTCTTT. It codes for CASSQGAAEAFF.

This clonotype has a handful of counts. This rearrangement joins TRBV12-3 or TRBV12-4 to TRBJ2-3; the D gene is possibly TRBD2 (6 bases). This CDR3 has 13 residues. The V gene lost 7 bases and the J gene lost 4 bases, with 12 bases spanning the gap. This CDR3 reads CASTLWGADTQYF. CDR3 sequence (DNA): TGTGCCAGCACTCTTTGGGGGGCAGATACGCAGTATTTT.

This clonotype was seen once. This chain joins TRBV27 and TRBJ2-7; D ambiguous. The CDR3 has 12 amino acids. Germline lookup yields CDR1 MNHEY and CDR2 SMNVEV (reference sequence). Trimming cost V 3 bases and J 7 bases, with 10 bases left between them. In DNA, the CDR3 is TGTGCCAGCAGTTTCCCCGCGGCGGAGCAGTACTTC. Residues: CASSFPAAEQYF.

The chain links TRBV6-5 to TRBJ2-1, with 8 bases that match TRBD2. Trimming removed 0 bases from V and 7 bases from J; junction bases left unmatched: 5. The length of the CDR3 is 15 residues. Germline lookup yields CDR1 MNHEY and CDR2 SVGAGI. The CDR3 sequence: CASSYSSSGSNEQFF. The CDR3 DNA follows: TGTGCCAGCAGTTACTCGAGCAGCGGGAGTAATGAGCAGTTCTTC.

The chain links TRBV24-1 to TRBJ1-5; D unresolved. The V gene lost 3 bases and the J gene lost 8 bases, with 13 bases spanning the gap. This CDR3 has 14 residues. Germline CDR1 reads KGHDR; CDR2 reads SFDVKD. CDR3 sequence: CATSDAGRFEPQHF. CDR3 nucleotide sequence: TGTGCCACCAGTGATGCCGGGAGATTCGAGCCCCAGCATTTT.

This clonotype was counted between two and nine times. The chain is built from TRBV2 and TRBJ2-7; D remains unclear. Trimming stripped 1 base from V and 3 bases from J, with 13 bases between. This CDR3 region has 15 residues. Germline-derived CDR1 and CDR2 are SNHLY and FYNNEI. The CDR3 bases are TGTGCCAGCAGTGAAGTACCAGGCGCTCACTACGAGCAGTACTTC. Translating it yields CASSEVPGAHYEQYF.

V usage is TRBV7-2 and J usage is TRBJ2-1; D gene ambiguous. There are 14 residues in the CDR3. CDR1 and CDR2 from the germline V gene are SGHTA and FQGNSA. Trimming pared 5 bases from V and 8 bases from J, leaving 16 bases between. The DNA for the CDR3 is TGTGCCAGCAGCCGTTCCCTTTATTTGGATGAGCAGTTCTTC. Translated: CASSRSLYLDEQFF.

This clonotype was seen a handful of times. The rearrangement joins TRBV4-3 to TRBJ2-3, with a weak D call TRBD1 (6 bases). Trimming removed 0 bases at V and 3 bases at J, with 16 bases between. The CDR3 consists of 17 residues. Germline CDR1 LGHNA, CDR2 YSLEER. The CDR3 nucleotides read TGCGCCAGCAGCCAAGACCAGCAGGGTAGGGGGACAGATACGCAGTATTTT. Amino acids: CASSQDQQGRGTDTQYF.

J is TRBJ1-4 and V is TRBV7-2; D unclear. V gave up 5 bases and J gave up 4 bases, with 11 bases separating them. CDR1 is SGHTA, CDR2 FQGNSA, per germline. CDR3 length equals 14 residues. DNA of the CDR3: TGTGCCAGCAGCCCTGAGGCGATTAATGAAAAACTGTTTTTT. Protein: CASSPEAINEKLFF.

This clonotype was recorded a few times. This rearrangement joins TRBV25-1 to TRBJ2-2; 8 nucleotides agree with TRBD1. The V gene's germline CDR1 is MGHDK and CDR2 SYGVNS. With V trimmed by 1 base and J by 2 bases, 3 bases remained unmatched. The CDR3 loop spans 16 amino acids. The CDR3 reads CASSEFGTGNTGELFF. The CDR3 coding sequence is TGTGCCAGCAGTGAATTCGGGACAGGCAACACCGGGGAGCTGTTTTTT.